This T cell receptor beta chain is drawn from a study of monozygotic twins with inflammatory bowel disease. Looked up from germline, CDR1 is SNHLY and CDR2 is FYNNEI. The CDR3 consists of 14 residues. TCRdb reprocessed the 5' RACE reads and stores each CDR3 protein as one record, lacking DNA. The sample's table shows 190,000 or so distinct CDR3 sequences. The sequencing sample was made of blood. The chain links TRBV2 to TRBJ2-7; TCRdb proposes TRBD1, but this gene call is untestable without DNA. This clonotype originated in a human donor with ulcerative colitis or Crohn's disease, or a healthy co-twin of an affected twin (not recorded which). CDR3 region: CASSTGTGYYEQYF.